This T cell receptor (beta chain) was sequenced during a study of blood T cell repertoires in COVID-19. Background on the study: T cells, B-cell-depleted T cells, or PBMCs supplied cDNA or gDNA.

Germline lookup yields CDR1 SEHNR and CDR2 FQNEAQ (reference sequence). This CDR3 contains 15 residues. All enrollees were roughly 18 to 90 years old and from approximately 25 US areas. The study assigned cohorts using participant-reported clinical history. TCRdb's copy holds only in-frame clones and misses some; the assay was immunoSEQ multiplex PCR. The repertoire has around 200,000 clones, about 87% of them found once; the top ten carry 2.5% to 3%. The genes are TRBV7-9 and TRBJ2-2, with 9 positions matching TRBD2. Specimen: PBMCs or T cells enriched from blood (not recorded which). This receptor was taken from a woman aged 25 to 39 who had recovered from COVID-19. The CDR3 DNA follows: TGTGCGATGACTGGACTAGCGAAAAACACCGGGGAGCTGTTTTTT. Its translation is CAMTGLAKNTGELFF. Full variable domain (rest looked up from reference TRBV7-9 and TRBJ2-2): DTGVSQNPRHKITKRGQNVTFRCDPISEHNRLYWYRQTLGQGPEFLTYFQNEAQLEKSRLLSDRFSAERPKGSFSTLEIQRTEQGDSAMYLCAMTGLAKNTGELFFGEGSRLTVL.